Below are 10 T cell receptor beta chains sequenced from a single sample in a study of T cell responses to AZD1222 COVID-19 vaccine. The method was immunoSEQ multiplex PCR; TCRdb's version includes in-frame clones alone and lacks a portion of them. The table has over 100,000 clones, less than 90% seen once; the top ten hold more than 15%. The specimen comprised peripheral blood, sampled on day 0 of AZD1222 vaccination. The receptors come from an adult in good health.

This chain joins TRBV29-1 and TRBJ2-4; D is perhaps TRBD1 or TRBD2 (5 bases each). The CDR3 contains 11 residues. Germline V gene sequence: CDR1 SQVTM, CDR2 ANQGSEA. V shed 1 base and J shed 7 bases, with 5 bases lying between them. CDR3 in amino acids: CSVEGDNIQYF. The CDR3 DNA follows: TGCAGCGTTGAAGGGGACAACATTCAGTACTTC.

V usage is TRBV4-3 and J usage is TRBJ2-3; 9 positions match TRBD1. The CDR3 has 16 amino acids. The ends lost 5 bases at V and 3 bases at J; junction bases unmatched: 9. Germline values: CDR1 LGHNA, CDR2 YSLEER. The CDR3: CASSWGTGRKTDTQYF. DNA for the CDR3: TGCGCCAGCAGCTGGGGGACAGGGAGGAAGACAGATACGCAGTATTTT.

The gene calls are TRBV4-3 and TRBJ1-1; D gene ambiguous. This CDR3 is built from 14 residues. The germline CDR1 and CDR2 sequences are LGHNA and YSLEER. V was shortened by 5 bases and J by 1 base, with 11 bases between the two germline ends. The CDR3, as DNA: TGCGCCAGCAGCGCTCGAAAAGGGAACACTGAAGCTTTCTTT. Amino acid sequence: CASSARKGNTEAFF.

The CDR3 protein is CSVGPRGGSYNEQFF. DNA for the CDR3: TGCAGCGTCGGCCCGAGGGGGGGGAGTTACAATGAGCAGTTCTTC. This rearrangement joins TRBV29-1 to TRBJ2-1, with a possible D match to TRBD2 (7 bases). In germline, CDR1 is SQVTM, CDR2 ANQGSEA. CDR3 length equals 15 residues. Trimming took off 6 bases at V and 4 bases at J, with 19 bases between the two ends.

This sequence joins TRBV5-1 and TRBJ2-1; weak D call: TRBD1 (7 bases). The V gene's germline CDR1 is SGHRS and CDR2 YFSETQ. There are 13 residues in the CDR3. Deletions cut 3 bases from V and 8 bases from J, with 12 bases between. The CDR3 DNA reads TGCGCCAGCAGCTCAGGGGGGCCACATGAGCAGTTCTTC. Translated: CASSSGGPHEQFF.

V and J are TRBV4-3 and TRBJ1-6; no definite D call. Deletions cut 0 bases from V and 0 bases from J, with 9 bases between. The CDR3 length is 17 residues. Germline CDR1 is LGHNA and CDR2 is YSLEER. The CDR3 nucleotides are TGCGCCAGCAGCCAAGAACCGGGAGACTCCTATAATTCACCCCTCCACTTT. Its translation is CASSQEPGDSYNSPLHF.

J is TRBJ1-5 and V is TRBV19, with D uncertain. CDR1 and CDR2 (germline): LNHDA, SQIVND (reference sequence). This CDR3 contains 14 residues. Trimming shortened V by 2 bases and J by 4 bases, and 9 bases separated the two germline ends. The CDR3 DNA follows: TGTGCCAGTAGTATAACGGCACTAAATCAGCCCCAGCATTTT. Translating gives CASSITALNQPQHF.

V gene TRBV9 combines with J gene TRBJ2-6; 11 bases are shared with TRBD2. CDR1 is SGDLS, CDR2 YYNGEE, per germline. The CDR3 extends over 20 amino acids. Trimming at V came to 4 bases and at J to 0 bases, leaving 12 bases not matched to a gene. The CDR3 here is CASSLSGGTSGFSGANVLTF. For the CDR3, the DNA is TGTGCCAGCAGCCTGAGCGGTGGGACTAGCGGTTTCTCTGGGGCCAACGTCCTGACTTTC.

V is TRBV5-6 and J is TRBJ2-5, with D maybe TRBD2 (5 bases). Trimming took off 1 base at V and 7 bases at J, with 20 bases between the two ends. Germline CDR1 reads SGHDT; CDR2 reads YYEEEE. This CDR3 contains 16 residues. The CDR3 region has the DNA TGTGCCAGCAGCTTGTCGTATCAGAACCTGGGGAGGACCCAGTACTTC. The encoded protein is CASSLSYQNLGRTQYF.

The chain couples TRBV7-9 to TRBJ2-6; D gene unclear. The CDR3 has 16 amino acids. Germline loops: CDR1 SEHNR, CDR2 FQNEAQ (reference sequence). Deletions cut 6 bases from V and 0 bases from J, with 12 bases between. CDR3 protein: CASSELSSSGANVLTF. The DNA of the CDR3 is TGTGCCAGCAGTGAATTGTCAAGCTCTGGGGCCAACGTCCTGACTTTC. Full variable domain (rest looked up from reference TRBV7-9 and TRBJ2-6): DTGVSQNPRHKITKRGQNVTFRCDPISEHNRLYWYRQTLGQGPEFLTYFQNEAQLEKSRLLSDRFSAERPKGSFSTLEIQRTEQGDSAMYLCASSELSSSGANVLTFGAGSRLTVL.